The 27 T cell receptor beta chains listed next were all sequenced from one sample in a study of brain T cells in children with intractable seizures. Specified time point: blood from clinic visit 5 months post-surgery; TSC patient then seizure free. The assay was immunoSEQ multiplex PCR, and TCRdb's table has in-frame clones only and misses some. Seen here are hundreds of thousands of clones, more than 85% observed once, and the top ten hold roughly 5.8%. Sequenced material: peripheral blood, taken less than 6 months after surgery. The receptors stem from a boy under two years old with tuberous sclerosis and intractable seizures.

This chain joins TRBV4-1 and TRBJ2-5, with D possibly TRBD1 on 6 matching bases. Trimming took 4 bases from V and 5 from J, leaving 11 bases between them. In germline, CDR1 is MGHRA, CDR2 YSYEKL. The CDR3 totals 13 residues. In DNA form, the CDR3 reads TGCGCCAGCAGCCTTACAGGGATGGAGACCCAGTACTTC. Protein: CASSLTGMETQYF.

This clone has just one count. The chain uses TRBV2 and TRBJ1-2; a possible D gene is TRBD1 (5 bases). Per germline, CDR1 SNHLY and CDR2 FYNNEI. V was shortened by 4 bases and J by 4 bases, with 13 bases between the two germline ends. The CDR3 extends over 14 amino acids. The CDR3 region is CASSAGLPTYGYTF. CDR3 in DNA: TGTGCCAGCAGTGCGGGACTGCCGACCTATGGCTACACCTTC.

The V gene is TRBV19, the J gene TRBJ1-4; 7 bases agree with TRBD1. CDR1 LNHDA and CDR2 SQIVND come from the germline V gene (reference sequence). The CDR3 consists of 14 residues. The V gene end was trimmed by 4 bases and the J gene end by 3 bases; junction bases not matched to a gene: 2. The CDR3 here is CASSTQGSNEKLFF. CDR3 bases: TGTGCCAGTAGTACACAGGGGTCTAATGAAAAACTGTTTTTT.

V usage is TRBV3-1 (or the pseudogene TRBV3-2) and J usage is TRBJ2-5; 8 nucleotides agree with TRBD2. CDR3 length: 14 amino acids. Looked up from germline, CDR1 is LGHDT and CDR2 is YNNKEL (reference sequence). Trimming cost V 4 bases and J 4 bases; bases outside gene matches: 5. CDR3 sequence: CASSPAGVRETQYF. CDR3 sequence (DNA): TGTGCCAGCAGCCCAGCGGGAGTTAGAGAGACCCAGTACTTC.

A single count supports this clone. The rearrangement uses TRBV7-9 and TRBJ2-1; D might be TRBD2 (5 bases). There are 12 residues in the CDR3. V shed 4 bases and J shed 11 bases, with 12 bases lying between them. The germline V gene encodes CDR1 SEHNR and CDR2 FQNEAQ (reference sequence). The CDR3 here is CASSSGERKQFF. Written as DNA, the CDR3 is TGTGCCAGCAGCTCCGGGGAGAGGAAGCAGTTCTTC.

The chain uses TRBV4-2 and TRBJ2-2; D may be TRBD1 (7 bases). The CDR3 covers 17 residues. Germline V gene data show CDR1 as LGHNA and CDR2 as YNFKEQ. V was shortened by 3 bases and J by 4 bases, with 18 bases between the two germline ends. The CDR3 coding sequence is TGTGCCAGCAGCCAGGTAGAGGCGGGACAGTTCACCGGGGAGCTGTTTTTT. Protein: CASSQVEAGQFTGELFF.

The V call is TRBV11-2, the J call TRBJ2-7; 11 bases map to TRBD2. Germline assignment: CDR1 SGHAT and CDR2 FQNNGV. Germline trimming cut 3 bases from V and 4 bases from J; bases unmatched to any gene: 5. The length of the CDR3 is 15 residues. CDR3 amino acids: CASSFPGLADYEQYF. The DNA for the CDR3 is TGTGCCAGCAGCTTCCCGGGACTAGCGGATTACGAGCAGTACTTC.

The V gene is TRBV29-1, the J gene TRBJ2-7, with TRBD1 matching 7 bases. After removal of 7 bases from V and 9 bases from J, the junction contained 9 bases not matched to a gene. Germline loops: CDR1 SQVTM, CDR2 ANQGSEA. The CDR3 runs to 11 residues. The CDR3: CSAKTGVRQYF. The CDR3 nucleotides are TGCAGCGCGAAAACAGGGGTAAGGCAGTACTTC.

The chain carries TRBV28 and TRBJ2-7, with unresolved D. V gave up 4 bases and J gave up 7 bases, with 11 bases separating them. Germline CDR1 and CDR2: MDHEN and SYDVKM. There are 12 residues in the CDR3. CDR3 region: CASSSDRLEQYF. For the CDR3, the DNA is TGTGCCAGCAGTTCCGACCGGTTGGAGCAGTACTTC.

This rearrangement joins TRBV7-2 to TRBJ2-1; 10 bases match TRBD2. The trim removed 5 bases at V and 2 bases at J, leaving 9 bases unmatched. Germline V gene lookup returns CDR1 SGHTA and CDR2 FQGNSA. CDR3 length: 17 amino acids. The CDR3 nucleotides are TGTGCCAGCAGCCCTATTAGCGGGGGGCTTACCTACAATGAGCAGTTCTTC. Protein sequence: CASSPISGGLTYNEQFF. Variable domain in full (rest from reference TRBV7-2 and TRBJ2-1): GAGVSQSPSNKVTEKGKDVELRCDPISGHTALYWYRQSLGQGLEFLIYFQGNSAPDKSGLPSDRFSAERTGGSVSTLTIQRTQQEDSAVYLCASSPISGGLTYNEQFFGPGTRLTVL.

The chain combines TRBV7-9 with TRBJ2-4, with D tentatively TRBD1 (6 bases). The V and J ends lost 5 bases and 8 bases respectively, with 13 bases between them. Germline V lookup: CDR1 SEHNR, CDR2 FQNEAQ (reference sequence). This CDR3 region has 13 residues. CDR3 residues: CASSKPQGYIQYF. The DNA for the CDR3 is TGTGCCAGCAGCAAACCACAGGGATACATTCAGTACTTC.

The CDR3 loop reads CASSSGERAGELFF. For the CDR3, the DNA is TGCGCCAGCAGCTCGGGGGAGAGGGCCGGGGAGCTGTTTTTT. The chain joins TRBV5-1 to TRBJ2-2; perhaps TRBD2 as D (6 bases). Looked up from germline, CDR1 is SGHRS and CDR2 is YFSETQ. The CDR3 is 14 residues long. V was cut by 3 bases and J by 6 bases, with 12 bases left in between. The full variable domain, completed using reference TRBV5-1 and TRBJ2-2, is KAGVTQTPRYLIKTRGQQVTLSCSPISGHRSVSWYQQTPGQGLQFLFEYFSETQRNKGNFPGRFSGRQFSNSRSEMNVSTLELGDSALYLCASSSGERAGELFFGEGSRLTVL.

The CDR3 nucleotides read TGTGCCAGCAGCTTAAGCCCTAGCGTCCAAGAGACCCAGTACTTC. Protein: CASSLSPSVQETQYF. The gene calls are TRBV11-3 and TRBJ2-5; D may be TRBD2 (6 bases). With 2 bases removed from V and 1 base from J, the gap between germline ends came to 11 bases. The CDR3 is 15 residues long. In germline, CDR1 is SGHNT, CDR2 YENEEA.

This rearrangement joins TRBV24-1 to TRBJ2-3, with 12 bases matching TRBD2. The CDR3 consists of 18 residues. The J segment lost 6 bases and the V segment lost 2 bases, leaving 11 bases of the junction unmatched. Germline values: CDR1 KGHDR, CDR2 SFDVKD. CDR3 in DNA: TGTGCCACCAGTGATTCAGGGCTAGCGGGAGGGCCATCCGATACGCAGTATTTT. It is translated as CATSDSGLAGGPSDTQYF.

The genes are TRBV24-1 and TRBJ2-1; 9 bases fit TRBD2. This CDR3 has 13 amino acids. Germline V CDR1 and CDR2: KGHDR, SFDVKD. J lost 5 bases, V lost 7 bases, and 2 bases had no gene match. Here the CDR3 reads CATRLAGNNEQFF. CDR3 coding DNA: TGTGCCACCAGACTAGCGGGCAACAATGAGCAGTTCTTC.

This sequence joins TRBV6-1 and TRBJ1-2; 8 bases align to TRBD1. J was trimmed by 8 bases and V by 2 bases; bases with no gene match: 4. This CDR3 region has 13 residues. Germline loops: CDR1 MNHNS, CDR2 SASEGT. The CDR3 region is CASSELRGLGYTF. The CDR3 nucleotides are TGTGCCAGCAGTGAACTCAGGGGGCTCGGCTACACCTTC.

This CDR3 reads CASSYGGVTEAFF. CDR3 coding DNA: TGTGCCAGCAGTTATGGGGGGGTCACTGAAGCTTTCTTT. This rearrangement joins TRBV6-2 or TRBV6-3 to TRBJ1-1, with a weak D call TRBD1 (5 bases). V dropped 3 bases and J dropped 4 bases, with 9 bases sitting between them. The CDR3 runs 13 residues. In germline, CDR1 is MNHEY, CDR2 SVGEGT.

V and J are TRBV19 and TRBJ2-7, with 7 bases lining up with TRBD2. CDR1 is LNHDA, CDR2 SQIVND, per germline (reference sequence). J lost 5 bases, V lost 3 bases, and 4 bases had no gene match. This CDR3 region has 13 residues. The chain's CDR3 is CASSIAGVHEQYF. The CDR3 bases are TGTGCCAGTAGTATCGCGGGGGTCCACGAGCAGTACTTC.

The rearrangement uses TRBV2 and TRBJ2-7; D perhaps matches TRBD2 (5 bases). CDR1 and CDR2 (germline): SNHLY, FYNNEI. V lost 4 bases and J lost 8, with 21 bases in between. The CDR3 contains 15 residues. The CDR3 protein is CASSALLSGIFKQYF. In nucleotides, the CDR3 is TGTGCCAGCAGTGCCCTGCTTTCGGGAATCTTTAAGCAGTACTTC. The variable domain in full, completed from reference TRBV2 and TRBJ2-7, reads EPEVTQTPSHQVTQMGQEVILRCVPISNHLYFYWYRQILGQKVEFLVSFYNNEISEKSEIFDDQFSVERPDGSNFTLKIRSTKLEDSAMYFCASSALLSGIFKQYFGPGTRLTVT.

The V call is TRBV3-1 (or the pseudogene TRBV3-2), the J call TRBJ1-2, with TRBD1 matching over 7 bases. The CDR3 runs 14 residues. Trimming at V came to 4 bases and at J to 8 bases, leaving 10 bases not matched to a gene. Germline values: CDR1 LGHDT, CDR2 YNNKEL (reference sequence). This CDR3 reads CASSPFLTGTGYTF. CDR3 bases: TGTGCCAGCAGCCCCTTCTTGACAGGGACAGGCTACACCTTC.

CDR3: CASRNVDGNTEAFF. Here the CDR3 DNA reads TGTGCCAGCAGGAACGTGGACGGGAACACTGAAGCTTTCTTT. The rearrangement links TRBV6-6 to TRBJ1-1; D is unresolved. Germline values: CDR1 MNHNY, CDR2 SVGAGI (reference sequence). V was shortened by 6 bases and J by 1 base, with 12 bases between the two germline ends. The CDR3 totals 14 residues.

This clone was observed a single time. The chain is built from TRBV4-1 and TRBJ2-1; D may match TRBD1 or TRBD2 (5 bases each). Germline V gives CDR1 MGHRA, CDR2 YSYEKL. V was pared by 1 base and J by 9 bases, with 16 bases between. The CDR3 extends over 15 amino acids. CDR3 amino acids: CASSQVNWVGTEQFF. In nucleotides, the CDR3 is TGCGCCAGCAGCCAAGTGAACTGGGTTGGGACTGAGCAGTTCTTC.

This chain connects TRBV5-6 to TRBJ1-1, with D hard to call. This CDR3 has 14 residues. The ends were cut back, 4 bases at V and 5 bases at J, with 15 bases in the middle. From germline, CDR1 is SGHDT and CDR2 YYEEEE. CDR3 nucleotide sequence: TGTGCCAGCAGCACCCAAGGGTCGGGGACTGAAGCTTTCTTT. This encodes CASSTQGSGTEAFF.

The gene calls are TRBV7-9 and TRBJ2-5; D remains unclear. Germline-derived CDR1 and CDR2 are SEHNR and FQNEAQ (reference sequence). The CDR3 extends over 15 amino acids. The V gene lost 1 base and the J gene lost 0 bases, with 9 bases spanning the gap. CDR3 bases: TGTGCCAGCAGCTTAGATTCCGTCGACCAAGAGACCCAGTACTTC. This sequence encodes CASSLDSVDQETQYF.

In nucleotides, the CDR3 is TGTGCCAGCAGTGATTGGGGGTTCGAGCAGTACTTC. This translates into CASSDWGFEQYF. V and J are TRBV6-1 and TRBJ2-7; D might be TRBD1 or TRBD2, each matching 5 bases. The CDR3 spans 12 residues. CDR1 and CDR2 (germline): MNHNS, SASEGT. Trimming removed 3 bases from V and 6 bases from J, with 9 bases in between.

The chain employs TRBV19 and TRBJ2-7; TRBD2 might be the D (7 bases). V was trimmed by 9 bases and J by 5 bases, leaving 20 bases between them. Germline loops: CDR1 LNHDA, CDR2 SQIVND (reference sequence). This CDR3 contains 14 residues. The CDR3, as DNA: TGTGCCAGCGGCGTGGGGAGGGGGACCCACGAGCAGTACTTC. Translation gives CASGVGRGTHEQYF.

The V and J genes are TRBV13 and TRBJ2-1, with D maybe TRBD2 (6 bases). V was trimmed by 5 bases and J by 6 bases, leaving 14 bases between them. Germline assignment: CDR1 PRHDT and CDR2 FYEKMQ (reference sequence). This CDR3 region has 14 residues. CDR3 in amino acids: CASSPFGGPNEQFF. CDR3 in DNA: TGTGCCAGCAGCCCCTTCGGGGGTCCCAATGAGCAGTTCTTC.